The rows below give T cell receptor beta chains drawn from one sample of a study of T-cell reconstitution after alpha-beta-depleted transplantation in children. TCRdb called the PCR reads again in MiXCR, with one record for every CDR3 protein. This table has about 270,000 distinct CDR3 sequences, approximately 9.6% appearing once. Sequences were derived from PBMCs from the stem cell graft donor, sampled from the stem cell graft. Receptor source: a human donor who donated a stem cell graft to a child with SCID. CDR3s include the opening cysteine and the closing phenylalanine or tryptophan. A D gene is named only where the DNA matches it firmly. Only some rows state a clone size, as once, few, many or a class for expanded clones.

cdr3_length j_call v_call d_call clone_size cdr3_nt cdr3_aa
20 TRBJ2-1 TRBV3-1 TRBD1 - TGTGCCAGCAGCCAAGATCGTGACAGGGGGCTATTGAGCTCCTACAATGAGCAGTTCTTC CASSQDRDRGLLSSYNEQFF
16 TRBJ1-5 TRBV20-1 - - TGCAGTGCCCCAGAGACGGGCCCATATAGCAATCAGCCCCAGCATTTT CSAPETGPYSNQPQHF
17 TRBJ2-1 TRBV4-2 TRBD2 - TGTGCCAGCAGCCAAGAAGGGACTAGCGGGGACAACAATGAGCAGTTCTTC CASSQEGTSGDNNEQFF
14 TRBJ2-7 TRBV20-1 TRBD1 many TGCAGTGCGGACGGACAGGGACTCAACTACGAGCAGTACTTC CSADGQGLNYEQYF
14 TRBJ2-1 TRBV5-1 TRBD2 few TGCGCCAGCAGCTTGGTGGCAGCGGGGGCTGAGCAGTTCTTC CASSLVAAGAEQFF
16 TRBJ1-1 TRBV5-4 - - TGTGCCAGCAGATTAGGTGGGGGGACACTGAACACTGAAGCTTTCTTT CASRLGGGTLNTEAFF
17 TRBJ2-2 TRBV12-3/TRBV12-4 - - TGTGCCAGCAGTTTAGGGGCCCAGGTTGCGAACACCGGGGAGCTGTTTTTT CASSLGAQVANTGELFF
15 TRBJ2-2 TRBV5-1 - many TGCGCCAGCAGCCCCGTTCCGGGAAACACCGGGGAGCTGTTTTTT CASSPVPGNTGELFF
14 TRBJ2-6 TRBV7-9 - - TGTGCCAGCAGCTCGCGTGATTCCCCTAACGTCCTGACTTTC CASSSRDSPNVLTF
15 TRBJ2-3 TRBV20-1 TRBD1 few TGCAGTGCTACTACGGGACAGACTGTGACAGATACGCAGTATTTT CSATTGQTVTDTQYF
15 TRBJ1-3 TRBV7-8 - many TGTGCCAGCAGCTTATCTGGGGGTTCCGGAAACACCATATATTTT CASSLSGGSGNTIYF
15 TRBJ2-1 TRBV12-3/TRBV12-4 - medium-sized TGTGCCAGCAGTCCTGGGGTAGCGGCGGGGAATGAGCAGTTCTTC CASSPGVAAGNEQFF
15 TRBJ1-6 TRBV6-5 - few TGTGCCAGCAGTCCAATGGCTCCCTATAATTCACCCCTCCACTTT CASSPMAPYNSPLHF
17 TRBJ2-6 TRBV5-6 TRBD1 once TGTGCCAGCAGCTTGGTGGGACAGCCCTCTGGGGCCAACGTCCTGACTTTC CASSLVGQPSGANVLTF
14 TRBJ1-1 TRBV29-1 - - TGCAGCGTTGAGCGGGGCTGGGCGAACACTGAAGCTTTCTTT CSVERGWANTEAFF
13 TRBJ2-3 TRBV20-1 - few TGCAGTGCTGCTACCGGGGGCACAGATACGCAGTATTTT CSAATGGTDTQYF
13 TRBJ2-3 TRBV12-3/TRBV12-4 - few TGTGCCAGCACACGGGGGACGGGGGATACGCAGTATTTT CASTRGTGDTQYF
14 TRBJ2-2 TRBV12-3/TRBV12-4 TRBD1 few TGTGCCAGCAGTCTGGGACAGTCGATTGGGGAGCTGTTTTTT CASSLGQSIGELFF
13 TRBJ1-1 TRBV16 - - TGTGCCAGCAGCCAATCCCGGCCAGGGGATGCTTTCTTT CASSQSRPGDAFF